The 20 T cell receptor beta chains in this list originate from one sample, sequenced in a study of vaccination effects on CD4 cells after COVID-19. Their target antigens are unknown. Antigen-specific CD4+ T cells were expanded with viral peptide pools in the ViraFEST assay before sequencing. CD4+ T cells were isolated after around 10 days of culture. Recipients of the vaccine had no prior SARS-CoV-2 infection and negative nucleocapsid antibodies. The protocol was immunoSEQ multiplex PCR, while the TCRdb copy is restricted to in-frame clones and leaves out a portion. The profile shows tens of thousands of clones, under 85% of them singletons. The source was CD4+ T cells from PBMCs cultured with SARS-CoV-2 spike peptides, collected before COVID-19 vaccination. These receptors came from a human donor who received a COVID-19 vaccine.

This chain's CDR3 is CASSPIWGRENTEAFF. The DNA of the CDR3 is TGTGCCAGCAGTCCTATCTGGGGGAGGGAGAACACTGAAGCTTTCTTT. This chain links TRBV11-2 with TRBJ1-1, with D perhaps TRBD1 (5 bases). Germline V CDR1 and CDR2: SGHAT, FQNNGV. V was trimmed by 6 bases and J by 1 base, leaving 18 bases between them. The CDR3 contains 16 residues.

The chain joins TRBV10-3 to TRBJ2-5; TRBD2 agrees at 12 bases. J was trimmed by 5 bases and V by 5 bases; bases with no gene match: 12. The germline V gene has CDR1 ENHRY and CDR2 SYGVKD. This CDR3 is 17 amino acids long. CDR3 sequence: CAISTGGGLAGRETQYF. CDR3 DNA: TGTGCCATCAGTACAGGGGGTGGACTAGCGGGAAGGGAGACCCAGTACTTC.

This clone was counted between two and nine times. The DNA of the CDR3 is TGTGCCAGCAGCGTAGCTTTTAGCGGGGGAGGTGAGCAGTTCTTC. Its translation is CASSVAFSGGGEQFF. The chain couples TRBV9 to TRBJ2-1, with 9 bases identical to TRBD2. V shed 0 bases, J shed 9 bases, and the junction held 7 bases outside the gene matches. CDR3 length equals 15 residues. Per the germline V gene, CDR1 is SGDLS and CDR2 is YYNGEE. Combining the CDR3 with reference TRBV9 and TRBJ2-1 gives the whole variable domain DSGVTQTPKHLITATGQRVTLRCSPRSGDLSVYWYQQSLDQGLQFLIQYYNGEERAKGNILERFSAQQFPDLHSELNLSSLELGDSALYFCASSVAFSGGGEQFFGPGTRLTVL.

The chain recombines TRBV19 with TRBJ1-1; D remains ambiguous. V dropped 0 bases and J dropped 0 bases, with 5 bases sitting between them. The CDR3 is 14 amino acids. CDR1 is LNHDA and CDR2 is SQIVND in the germline V gene (reference sequence). The CDR3 DNA is TGTGCCAGTAGTATAGATCCCGTGAACACTGAAGCTTTCTTT. Its translation: CASSIDPVNTEAFF.

This rearrangement joins TRBV11-2 to TRBJ2-2, with D hard to call. The ends were cut back, 1 base at V and 7 bases at J, with 10 bases in the middle. CDR1 SGHAT and CDR2 FQNNGV come from the germline V gene. The CDR3 covers 14 residues. CDR3 bases: TGTGCCAGCAGCTTAGTGGCCCAAGTCGGGGAGCTGTTTTTT. Protein sequence: CASSLVAQVGELFF.

This clone was seen a few times. The rearrangement links TRBV5-4 to TRBJ2-7; 8 nucleotides align to TRBD2. The CDR3 extends over 16 amino acids. Losses at the gene ends were 0 bases for V and 0 bases for J; bases not matched to a gene: 5. Germline CDR1 SGHNT, CDR2 YYREEE (reference sequence). CDR3 nucleotides: TGTGCCAGCAGCTTGGATGCGGCGGGGGGCTCCTACGAGCAGTACTTC. This translates into CASSLDAAGGSYEQYF.

This clone was observed a few times. The chain has TRBV5-1 and TRBJ2-7, with 8 positions matching TRBD2. This CDR3 has 15 amino acids. V trimming: 3 bases; J trimming: 2 bases; junction bases outside the gene matches: 7. Germline V gene data show CDR1 as SGHRS and CDR2 as YFSETQ. CDR3 nucleotides: TGCGCCAGCAGCTACCAGACTAGCGCTACCTACGAGCAGTACTTC. Translation: CASSYQTSATYEQYF.

This clone was seen just once. V gene TRBV2 combines with J gene TRBJ2-3; D remains unclear. Germline V gene lookup returns CDR1 SNHLY and CDR2 FYNNEI. The V end lost 3 bases, the J end lost 7 bases, and 8 bases lay between the germline ends. This CDR3 has 12 amino acids. The CDR3 is CASSERWYTQYF. DNA for the CDR3: TGTGCCAGCAGTGAGAGGTGGTATACGCAGTATTTT.

The chain couples TRBV6-5 to TRBJ1-2, with D possibly being TRBD1 (5 bases). This CDR3 contains 14 residues. With 5 bases removed from V and 4 bases from J, the gap between germline ends came to 14 bases. Germline V gives CDR1 MNHEY, CDR2 SVGAGI. The CDR3 nucleotides read TGTGCCAGCAGTCAGGGCCCCAGCAGCTATGGCTACACCTTC. Translated, it gives CASSQGPSSYGYTF.

The V gene is TRBV2, the J gene TRBJ2-3; D is unresolved. V was cut by 1 base and J by 5 bases, with 22 bases left in between. CDR3 size: 18 residues. The germline gives CDR1 SNHLY, CDR2 FYNNEI. The CDR3, as DNA: TGTGCCAGCAGTGAAGGGTTGTGGGTGGGTCCCAAGGGAGATACGCAGTATTTT. Translated, it gives CASSEGLWVGPKGDTQYF.

The gene calls are TRBV19 and TRBJ2-4; either TRBD1 or TRBD2 may fit D (6 bases each). The CDR3 covers 16 residues. V was pared by 3 bases and J by 2 bases, with 14 bases between. Germline CDR1 reads LNHDA; CDR2 reads SQIVND (reference sequence). The CDR3 here is CASSIRGGFSKNIQYF. The CDR3 region has the DNA TGTGCCAGTAGTATTAGAGGGGGGTTTTCCAAAAACATTCAGTACTTC. The full variable domain, completed using reference TRBV19 and TRBJ2-4, is DGGITQSPKYLFRKEGQNVTLSCEQNLNHDAMYWYRQDPGQGLRLIYYSQIVNDFQKGDIAEGYSVSREKKESFPLTVTSAQKNPTAFYLCASSIRGGFSKNIQYFGAGTRLSVL.

The chain links TRBV4-3 to TRBJ1-3; 8 bases are a match to TRBD1. Germline values: CDR1 LGHNA, CDR2 YSLEER. Trimming cost V 4 bases and J 4 bases; bases outside gene matches: 6. The CDR3 runs to 15 residues. The CDR3 bases are TGCGCCAGCAGCCCTCGGACAGGGCCCGGAAACACCATATATTTT. Its translation is CASSPRTGPGNTIYF.

The chain is built from TRBV4-2 and TRBJ2-7; 9 bases are shared with TRBD1. The germline V gene encodes CDR1 LGHNA and CDR2 YNFKEQ. V lost 1 base and J lost 1; bases outside the gene matches: 5. The CDR3 loop spans 16 amino acids. CDR3 sequence (DNA): TGTGCCAGCAGCCAAGGAGTAGGACAGGGGTCCTACGAGCAGTACTTC. Its translation is CASSQGVGQGSYEQYF.

This chain links TRBV5-1 with TRBJ1-2, with D unresolved. CDR1 and CDR2 from the germline V gene are SGHRS and YFSETQ. V dropped 0 bases and J dropped 4 bases, with 10 bases sitting between them. There are 14 residues in the CDR3. The CDR3 DNA follows: TGCGCCAGCAGCTTGGTTGGGATTAGCTATGGCTACACCTTC. Translated, it gives CASSLVGISYGYTF.

The gene calls are TRBV12-3 or TRBV12-4 and TRBJ2-2; the D is unclear. This CDR3 is 13 amino acids long. V was shortened by 2 bases and J by 6 bases, with 7 bases between the two germline ends. CDR3 DNA: TGTGCCAGCAGTTTATCCAGATCCGGGGAGCTGTTTTTT. It encodes CASSLSRSGELFF.

The chain couples TRBV9 to TRBJ1-2; a possible D gene is TRBD1 (6 bases). Between the trimmed V and J ends, which lost 5 bases and 4 bases, there was a span of 15 bases. CDR3 length equals 14 residues. CDR1 is SGDLS, CDR2 YYNGEE, per germline. Here the CDR3 reads CASRPVQGTYGYTF. The CDR3 region has the DNA TGTGCCAGCAGACCCGTACAGGGAACCTATGGCTACACCTTC.

This rearrangement joins TRBV7-8 to TRBJ1-5, with TRBD1 as a possible D gene (5 bases). Germline lookup yields CDR1 SGHVS and CDR2 FQNEAQ. V lost 1 base to trimming and J lost 3 bases, with 10 bases between them. There are 15 residues in the CDR3. The CDR3 nucleotides read TGTGCCAGCAGCTTAGGCCCAGGGTACAATCAGCCCCAGCATTTT. It specifies CASSLGPGYNQPQHF.

This sequence joins TRBV7-9 and TRBJ2-1, with 8 positions matching TRBD2. CDR1 and CDR2 from the germline V gene are SEHNR and FQNEAQ (reference sequence). V was pared by 3 bases and J by 9 bases, with 4 bases of the junction left unmatched. The CDR3 consists of 13 residues. In DNA, the CDR3 is TGTGCCAGCAGCTTGCCCGGGGGGGCTGAGCAGTTCTTC. It codes for CASSLPGGAEQFF.

This clone was counted between two and nine times. This chain uses TRBV2 with TRBJ2-7; D remains ambiguous. Germline V lookup: CDR1 SNHLY, CDR2 FYNNEI. The CDR3 has 13 amino acids. Trimming took off 1 base at V and 10 bases at J, with 14 bases between the two ends. CDR3 nucleotide sequence: TGTGCCAGCAGTGAAGGGGCCCCCTACGGCCAGTACTTC. Its translation is CASSEGAPYGQYF. The full variable domain, completed using reference TRBV2 and TRBJ2-7, is EPEVTQTPSHQVTQMGQEVILRCVPISNHLYFYWYRQILGQKVEFLVSFYNNEISEKSEIFDDQFSVERPDGSNFTLKIRSTKLEDSAMYFCASSEGAPYGQYFGPGTRLTVT.

The genes are TRBV29-1 and TRBJ2-7; D possibly uses TRBD1 or TRBD2 (5 bases each). This CDR3 is built from 13 residues. The germline V gene has CDR1 SQVTM and CDR2 ANQGSEA. The V gene lost 7 bases and the J gene lost 5 bases, with 18 bases spanning the gap. CDR3 sequence: CSAQRGGSDEQYF. CDR3 bases: TGCAGCGCCCAGAGGGGCGGTTCGGACGAGCAGTACTTC.